A selection of T cell receptor beta chains follows, all from one sample in a study of cytomegalovirus exposure and HLA in healthy donors. Repertoires were generated with immunoSEQ multiplex PCR, while TCRdb's copy carries only in-frame clones and drops some. The data contain around 170,000 clones, less than 75% of them singletons. The sequenced sample consisted of PBMCs. The receptors here all came from a girl between 10 and 17 years old in good health and CMV-seronegative. Both conserved end residues are part of each CDR3. Each record gives: D gene, clone size, V gene, J gene, CDR3 DNA, CDR3 protein. The D gene is left open where the match is weak. For some rows the clone size is stated as once, few or many, or as a class when expanded; others skip it.

d_gene: NA
abundance: NA
v_gene: TRBV5-1
j_gene: TRBJ1-1
CDR3nt: TGCGCCAGCAGCCAGGACAGCCTTAACACTGAAGCTTTCTTT
CDR3aa: CASSQDSLNTEAFF

d_gene: NA
abundance: NA
v_gene: TRBV7-9
j_gene: TRBJ2-7
CDR3nt: TGTGCCAGCGCCCATAAGAGCTCCTACGAGCAGTACTTC
CDR3aa: CASAHKSSYEQYF

d_gene: NA
abundance: NA
v_gene: TRBV6-1
j_gene: TRBJ1-3
CDR3nt: TGTGCCAGCACTCCCAGCCAGAAAGCGAACACCATATATTTT
CDR3aa: CASTPSQKANTIYF

d_gene: TRBD2
abundance: NA
v_gene: TRBV5-6
j_gene: TRBJ2-3
CDR3nt: TGTGCCAGCAGCCGACTAGCGGCCCACACAGATACGCAGTATTTT
CDR3aa: CASSRLAAHTDTQYF

d_gene: NA
abundance: NA
v_gene: TRBV2
j_gene: TRBJ1-1
CDR3nt: TGTGCCAGCAGAACTACGAACACTGAAGCTTTCTTT
CDR3aa: CASRTTNTEAFF

d_gene: TRBD2
abundance: NA
v_gene: TRBV4-1
j_gene: TRBJ2-2
CDR3nt: TGCGCCAGCAGCCCGCGGGGGGGCGCGAACACCGGGGAGCTGTTTTTT
CDR3aa: CASSPRGGANTGELFF

d_gene: TRBD1
abundance: few
v_gene: TRBV27
j_gene: TRBJ2-5
CDR3nt: TGTGCCAGCAGTGTAGAGCGAGACAGGGCGCAGTACTTC
CDR3aa: CASSVERDRAQYF

d_gene: TRBD1
abundance: few
v_gene: TRBV6-5
j_gene: TRBJ1-4
CDR3nt: TGTGCCAGCAGTTACTCTGGGACAGGGAATGAAAAACTGTTTTTT
CDR3aa: CASSYSGTGNEKLFF

d_gene: NA
abundance: NA
v_gene: TRBV5-6
j_gene: TRBJ1-2
CDR3nt: TGTGCCAGCAGCTTGGGACAGGCAACTAACTATGGCTACACCTTC
CDR3aa: CASSLGQATNYGYTF

d_gene: TRBD2
abundance: NA
v_gene: TRBV27
j_gene: TRBJ2-2
CDR3nt: TGTGCCAGCAGGGGACTAGGCGGGGCCGGGGAGCTGTTTTTT
CDR3aa: CASRGLGGAGELFF